This TCR beta chain was captured by sequencing in a study of cytomegalovirus exposure and HLA in healthy donors. Study information: Early released data comprised 80 million to 90 million unique TCRs from HLA-typed donors.

The V gene's germline CDR1 is SEHNR and CDR2 FQNEAQ (reference sequence). J gave up 4 bases and V 5 bases, and 10 bases lay outside the gene matches. The CDR3 is 16 residues long. Worth noting for this clone: What it recognizes is unknown.

Study outcomes and limitations: A prior analysis recorded that most TCR beta V segments were productive about 87% or about 30% of the time. Specificity for CMV antigens was confirmed in vitro for three of the CMV-associated chains. Researchers reported in a later analysis that a missense DCLRE1C variant was tied to TCR beta V- and J-gene trimming.

The PCR ran on 60 Vbeta and 13 Jbeta primers. TCRdb's table, derived via immunoSEQ multiplex PCR, lists solely in-frame clones and lacks some. The sample records 150,000 to 200,000 clones, around 80% being singletons. Sequenced sample: PBMCs. The receptor's source is a man between 45 and 60 years old in good health and CMV-seropositive. This chain links TRBV7-9 with TRBJ2-1; 8 bases are shared with TRBD2. CDR3 region: CASSPVVRGGYNEQFF. As DNA, the CDR3 is TGTGCCAGCAGCCCCGTGGTCCGGGGGGGTTACAATGAGCAGTTCTTC.